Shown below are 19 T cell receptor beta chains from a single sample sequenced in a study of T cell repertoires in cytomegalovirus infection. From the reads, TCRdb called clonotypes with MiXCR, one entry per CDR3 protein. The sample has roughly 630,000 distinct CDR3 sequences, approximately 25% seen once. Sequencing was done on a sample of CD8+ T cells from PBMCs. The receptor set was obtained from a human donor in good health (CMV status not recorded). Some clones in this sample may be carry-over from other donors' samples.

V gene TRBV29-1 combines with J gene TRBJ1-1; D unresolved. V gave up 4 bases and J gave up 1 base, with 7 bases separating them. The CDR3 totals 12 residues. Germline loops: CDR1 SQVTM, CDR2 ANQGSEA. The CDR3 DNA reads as TGCAGCGTTGTGGCAGCGAACACTGAAGCTTTCTTT. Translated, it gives CSVVAANTEAFF.

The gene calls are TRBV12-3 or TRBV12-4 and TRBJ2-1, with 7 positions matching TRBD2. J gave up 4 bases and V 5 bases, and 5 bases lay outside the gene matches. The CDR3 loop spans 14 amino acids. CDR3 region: CASSPLAEYNEQFF. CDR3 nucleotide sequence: TGTGCCAGCAGTCCGCTAGCGGAGTACAATGAGCAGTTCTTC.

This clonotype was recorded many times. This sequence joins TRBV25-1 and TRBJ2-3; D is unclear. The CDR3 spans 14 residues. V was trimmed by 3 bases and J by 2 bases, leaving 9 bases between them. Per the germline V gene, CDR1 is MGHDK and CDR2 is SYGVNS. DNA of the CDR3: TGTGCCAGCAGTGACGAGGATGTCACAGATACGCAGTATTTT. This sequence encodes CASSDEDVTDTQYF.

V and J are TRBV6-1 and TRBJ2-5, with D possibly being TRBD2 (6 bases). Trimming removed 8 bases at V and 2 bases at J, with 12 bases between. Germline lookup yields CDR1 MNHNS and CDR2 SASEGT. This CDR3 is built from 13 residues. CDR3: CASPGGRQETQYF. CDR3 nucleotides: TGTGCCAGCCCAGGAGGGAGGCAAGAGACCCAGTACTTC.

The CDR3 here is CASSVDGAPYNEQFF. DNA for the CDR3: TGTGCCAGCAGCGTAGATGGGGCACCCTACAATGAGCAGTTCTTC. V usage is TRBV9 and J usage is TRBJ2-1; maybe TRBD1 (5 bases). This CDR3 has 15 residues. CDR1 SGDLS and CDR2 YYNGEE come from the germline V gene. Trimming left V 0 bases short and J 2 bases short, with 9 bases between.

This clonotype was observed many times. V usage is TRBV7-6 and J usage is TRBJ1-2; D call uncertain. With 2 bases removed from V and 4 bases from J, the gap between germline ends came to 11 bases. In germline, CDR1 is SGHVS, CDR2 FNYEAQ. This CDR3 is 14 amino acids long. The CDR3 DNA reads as TGTGCCAGCAGCTTAAAGGGAATGGCCTATGGCTACACCTTC. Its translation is CASSLKGMAYGYTF. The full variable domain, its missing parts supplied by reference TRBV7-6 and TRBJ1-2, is GAGVSQSPRYKVTKRGQDVALRCDPISGHVSLYWYRQALGQGPEFLTYFNYEAQQDKSGLPNDRFSAERPEGSISTLTIQRTEQRDSAMYRCASSLKGMAYGYTFGSGTRLTVV.

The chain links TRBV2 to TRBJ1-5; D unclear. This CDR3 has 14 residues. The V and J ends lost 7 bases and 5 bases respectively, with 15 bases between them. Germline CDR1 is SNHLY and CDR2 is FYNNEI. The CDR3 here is CASTDNNWDQPQHF. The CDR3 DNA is TGTGCCAGCACTGACAACAATTGGGATCAGCCCCAGCATTTT.

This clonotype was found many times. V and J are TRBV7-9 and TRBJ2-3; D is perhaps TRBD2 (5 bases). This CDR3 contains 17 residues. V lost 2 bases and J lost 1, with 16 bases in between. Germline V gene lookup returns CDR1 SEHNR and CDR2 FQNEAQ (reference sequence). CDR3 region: CASSLYPPRARTDTQYF. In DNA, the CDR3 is TGTGCCAGCAGCTTATACCCCCCGCGGGCCCGCACAGATACGCAGTATTTT.

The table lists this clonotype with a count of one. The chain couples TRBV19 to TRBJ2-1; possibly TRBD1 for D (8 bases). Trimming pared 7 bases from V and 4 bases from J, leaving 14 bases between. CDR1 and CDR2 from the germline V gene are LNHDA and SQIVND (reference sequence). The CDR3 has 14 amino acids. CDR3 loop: CASIQGGGYNEQFF. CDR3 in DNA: TGTGCCAGTATACAGGGGGGGGGGTACAATGAGCAGTTCTTC.

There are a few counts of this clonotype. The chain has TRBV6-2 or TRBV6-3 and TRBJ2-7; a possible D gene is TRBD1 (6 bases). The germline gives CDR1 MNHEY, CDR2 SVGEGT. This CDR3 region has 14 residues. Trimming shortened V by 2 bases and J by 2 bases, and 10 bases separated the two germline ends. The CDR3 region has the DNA TGTGCCAGCAGTTACCCGGACAGCACCTACGAGCAGTACTTC. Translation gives CASSYPDSTYEQYF.

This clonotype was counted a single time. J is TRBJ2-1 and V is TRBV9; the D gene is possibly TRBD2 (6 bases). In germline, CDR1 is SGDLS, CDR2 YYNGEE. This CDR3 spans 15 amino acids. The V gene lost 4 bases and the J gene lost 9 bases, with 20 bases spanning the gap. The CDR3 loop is CASSLPRDFLLEQFF. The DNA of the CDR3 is TGTGCCAGCAGCTTACCCCGGGACTTTCTCCTTGAGCAGTTCTTC.

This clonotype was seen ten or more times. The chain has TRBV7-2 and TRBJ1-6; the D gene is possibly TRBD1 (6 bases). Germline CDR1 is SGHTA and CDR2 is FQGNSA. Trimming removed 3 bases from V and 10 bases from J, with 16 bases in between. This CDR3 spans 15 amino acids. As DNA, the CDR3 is TGTGCCAGCAGCTTGGGGGGCGCGACCGTCTCACCCCTCCACTTT. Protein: CASSLGGATVSPLHF.

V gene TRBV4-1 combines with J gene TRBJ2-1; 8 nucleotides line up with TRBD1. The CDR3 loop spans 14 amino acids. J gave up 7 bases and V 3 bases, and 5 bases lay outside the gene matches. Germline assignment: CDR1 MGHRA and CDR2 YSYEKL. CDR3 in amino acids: CASSHRGQENEQFF. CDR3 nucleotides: TGCGCCAGCAGCCACAGGGGGCAGGAGAATGAGCAGTTCTTC.

For the CDR3, the DNA is TGTGCCAGCAGCCCCGAAACCTCTTACGAGCAGTACGTC. Its translation: CASSPETSYEQYV. The chain is built from TRBV2 and TRBJ2-7; no firm D call. V was trimmed by 6 bases and J by 4 bases, leaving 13 bases between them. Germline V lookup: CDR1 SNHLY, CDR2 FYNNEI. CDR3 length equals 13 residues.

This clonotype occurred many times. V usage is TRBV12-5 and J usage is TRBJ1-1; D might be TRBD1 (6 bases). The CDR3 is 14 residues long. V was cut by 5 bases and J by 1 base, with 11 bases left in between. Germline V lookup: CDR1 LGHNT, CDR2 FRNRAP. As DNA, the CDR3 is TGTGCTAGTGGTCCAGGGGAGCCGAACACTGAAGCTTTCTTT. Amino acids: CASGPGEPNTEAFF.

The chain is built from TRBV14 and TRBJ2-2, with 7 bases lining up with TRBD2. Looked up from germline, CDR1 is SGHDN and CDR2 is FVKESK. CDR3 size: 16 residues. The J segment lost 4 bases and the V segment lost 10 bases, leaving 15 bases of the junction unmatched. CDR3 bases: TGTGCCAACAGACTTCTAGCGGCGGGTAGCACCGGGGAGCTGTTTTTT. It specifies CANRLLAAGSTGELFF.

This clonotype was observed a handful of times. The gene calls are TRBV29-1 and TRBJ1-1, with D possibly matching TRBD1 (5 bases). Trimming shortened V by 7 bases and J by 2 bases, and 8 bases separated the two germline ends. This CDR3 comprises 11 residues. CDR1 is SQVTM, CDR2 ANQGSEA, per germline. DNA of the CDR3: TGCAGCGGGGGGGGTAACACTGAAGCTTTCTTT. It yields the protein CSGGGNTEAFF. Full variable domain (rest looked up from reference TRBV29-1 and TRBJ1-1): SAVISQKPSRDICQRGTSLTIQCQVDSQVTMMFWYRQQPGQSLTLIATANQGSEATYESGFVIDKFPISRPNLTFSTLTVSNMSPEDSSIYLCSGGGNTEAFFGQGTRLTVV.

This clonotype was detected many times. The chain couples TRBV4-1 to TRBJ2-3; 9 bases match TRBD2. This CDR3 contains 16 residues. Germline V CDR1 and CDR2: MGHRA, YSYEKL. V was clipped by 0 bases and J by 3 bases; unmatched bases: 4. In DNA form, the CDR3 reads TGCGCCAGCAGCCAAGATCCTAGCGGGGATACAGATACGCAGTATTTT. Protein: CASSQDPSGDTDTQYF.

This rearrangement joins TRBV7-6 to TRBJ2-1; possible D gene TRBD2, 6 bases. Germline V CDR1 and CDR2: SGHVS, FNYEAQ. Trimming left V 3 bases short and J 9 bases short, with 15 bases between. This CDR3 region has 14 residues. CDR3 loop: CASSFLKRAGEQFF. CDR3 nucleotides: TGTGCCAGCAGCTTTCTAAAGCGAGCGGGTGAGCAGTTCTTC.